The rows below give T cell receptor beta chains drawn from one sample of a study of immune evolution from preneoplasia to lung adenocarcinoma. The protocol was immunoSEQ multiplex PCR, while the TCRdb copy is restricted to in-frame clones and leaves out a portion. The sample records roughly 6,300 clones, approximately 80% being singletons. The sequenced sample consisted of FFPE lung adenocarcinoma in situ tissue. These receptors came from a donor of 70 years or more with lung adenocarcinoma. Both conserved end residues are part of each CDR3. A D gene is named only where the DNA matches it firmly. Rows give clone size only sometimes, using once, few, many, or a class for an expanded clone.

TRBJ1-6,NA,TRBV5-1,NA,TGCGCCAGCAGCTGGGATAATTCACCCCTCCACTTT,CASSWDNSPLHF
TRBJ1-4,NA,TRBV11-2,NA,TGTGCCAGCAGCTTAGTAGGGGACGGATCGAATGAAAAACTGTTTTTT,CASSLVGDGSNEKLFF
TRBJ2-7,NA,TRBV5-5,NA,TGTGCCAGCAGCTTAACAGGGAAGACCTACGAGCAGTACTTC,CASSLTGKTYEQYF
TRBJ1-3,NA,TRBV18,NA,TGTGCCAGCTCACCACCGAACTACTCTGGAAACACCATATATTTT,CASSPPNYSGNTIYF
TRBJ1-5,NA,TRBV2,NA,TGTGCCAGCACCTCTGGGGGTCAGACACGGCCGTGGTCCCAGCCCCAGCATTTT,CASTSGGQTRPWSQPQHF
TRBJ1-5,NA,TRBV5-8,NA,TGTGCCAGCAGCTTGGGGGACGGTAGCAATCAGCCCCAGCATTTT,CASSLGDGSNQPQHF
TRBJ2-3,TRBD2,TRBV30,NA,TGTGCCTGGAGTGTTCAGCGGGGGAGGCAGTATTTT,CAWSVQRGRQYF
TRBJ2-5,NA,TRBV7-8,NA,TGTGCCAGCAGCTCCTCAGGGGTTGAGACCCAGTACTTC,CASSSSGVETQYF
TRBJ1-2,NA,TRBV20-1,medium-sized,TGCAGTGCTACCGACAATGAGGGCTACACCTTC,CSATDNEGYTF
TRBJ1-5,NA,TRBV10-2,NA,TGCGCCAGCGGCTCGAGGGGGAGGAATCAGCCCCAGCATTTT,CASGSRGRNQPQHF
TRBJ1-4,NA,TRBV28,NA,TGTGCCAGCGCAGGGGTAAAACTGTTTTTT,CASAGVKLFF
TRBJ1-2,NA,TRBV6-5,NA,TGTGCCAGCTGCTCCCCCGTAGACTATGGCTACACCTTC,CASCSPVDYGYTF
TRBJ2-2,NA,TRBV5-5,NA,TGTGCCAGCAGCTTGTTGACAGGGAACACCGGGGAGCTGTTTTTT,CASSLLTGNTGELFF
TRBJ2-2,TRBD2,TRBV9,NA,TGTGCCAGCAGCTACGGGATTAGCGGGAGGGTGAACACCGGGGAGCTGTTTTTT,CASSYGISGRVNTGELFF
TRBJ2-1,TRBD2,TRBV4-2,NA,TGTGCCAGCAGCCAAGCAGCGGGACTCACTGACAATGAGCAGTTCTTC,CASSQAAGLTDNEQFF
TRBJ2-2,TRBD1,TRBV6-1,NA,TGTGCCAGCAGTGATCCAGGGGGGAACACCGGGGAGCTGTTTTTT,CASSDPGGNTGELFF
TRBJ2-1,NA,TRBV7-9,NA,TGTGCCAGCAGCCAGGCGATTGGGGAGCAGTTCTTC,CASSQAIGEQFF
TRBJ2-7,NA,TRBV7-9,NA,TGTGCCAGCAGCTCCCGGGGTAGGTGGAACGAGCAGTACTTC,CASSSRGRWNEQYF
TRBJ1-1,NA,TRBV11-3,NA,TGTGCCAGCAGCTTAGGGGGGGATATGACTGAAGCTTTCTTT,CASSLGGDMTEAFF
TRBJ2-7,NA,TRBV6-1,NA,TGTGCCAGCAGTGACGGTCAGGGACCCTACGAGCAGTACTTC,CASSDGQGPYEQYF
TRBJ2-3,NA,TRBV19,NA,TGTGCCAGTACTGGATCGGGGGCGGTAGATACGCAGTATTTT,CASTGSGAVDTQYF
TRBJ2-7,NA,TRBV18,NA,TGTGCCAGCTCACAGGGGTCTCACAGGTACGAGCAGTACTTC,CASSQGSHRYEQYF
TRBJ1-1,NA,TRBV19,NA,TGTGCCAGTAGTAGTCGAGACAGGGAAGCTTTCTTT,CASSSRDREAFF
TRBJ2-7,NA,TRBV27,NA,TGTGCCAGCAGTCAACACATTAAACCCCACGAGCAGTACTTC,CASSQHIKPHEQYF
TRBJ2-1,NA,TRBV11-2,medium-sized,TGTGCCAGCAGCTTAGCGCAGGGGAATGAGCAGTTCTTC,CASSLAQGNEQFF
TRBJ1-1,NA,TRBV6-6,few,TGTGCCAGCATTCCCGACCACAGGGTAAGGACTGAAGCTTTCTTT,CASIPDHRVRTEAFF
TRBJ1-1,NA,TRBV7-6,NA,TGTGCCAGCAGCTTAGATCCTGGAGGGGACACTGAAGCTTTCTTT,CASSLDPGGDTEAFF
TRBJ1-5,NA,TRBV15,NA,TGTGCCACCAGCAGACAGGGCTCTGGACAGCCCCAGCATTTT,CATSRQGSGQPQHF
TRBJ2-5,TRBD2,TRBV2,NA,TGTGCCACCATCCGGGAGGGTTTTGGGACCCAGTACTTC,CATIREGFGTQYF
TRBJ2-1,TRBD1,TRBV5-4,NA,TGTGCCAGCAGTCAAGGGACAGGGACAGGGACATACAATGAGCAGTTCTTC,CASSQGTGTGTYNEQFF
TRBJ2-1,TRBD2,TRBV6-1,large,TGTGCCAGCAGGCTTAGCGGGGGGTTCAATGAGCAGTTCTTC,CASRLSGGFNEQFF
TRBJ1-1,NA,TRBV10-2,NA,TGCGCCAGCAGTGAGCAAGGAGACACTGAAGCTTTCTTT,CASSEQGDTEAFF
TRBJ2-7,NA,TRBV11-2,few,TGTGCCAGCAGCGCTCCTCAGGACGGAAATTACGAGCAGTACTTC,CASSAPQDGNYEQYF
TRBJ2-7,NA,TRBV18,NA,TGTGCCAGCTCACCCGGCCGAACTAATTACGAGCAGTACTTC,CASSPGRTNYEQYF
TRBJ2-7,NA,TRBV10-3,NA,TGTGCCATCAAAGGTGCAGGGGACCCCTACGAGCAGTACTTC,CAIKGAGDPYEQYF
TRBJ2-1,TRBD2,TRBV7-3,NA,TGTGCCAGCAGCAAGGGACTAGCGGCCTTCGATGAGCAGTTCTTC,CASSKGLAAFDEQFF
TRBJ1-4,TRBD1,TRBV6-5,NA,TGTGCCAGCAGCCGCAGGGGGTCAACTAATGAAAAACTGTTTTTT,CASSRRGSTNEKLFF
TRBJ2-2,NA,TRBV21-1,NA,TGTGCCAGCAGCAAGGTACGGGGGGCGAACACCGGGGAGCTGTTTTTT,CASSKVRGANTGELFF
TRBJ1-6,NA,TRBV5-1,NA,TGCGCCAGCAGCTTCCAGGGAGAGGGTTCACCCCTCCACTTT,CASSFQGEGSPLHF
TRBJ2-3,NA,TRBV30,once,TGTGCCTGGAGTAGCGGATTCACAGATACGCAGTATTTT,CAWSSGFTDTQYF
TRBJ1-2,NA,TRBV19,NA,TGTGCCAGTAGCCTCTCTGCGAGGGGCTACACCTTC,CASSLSARGYTF
TRBJ2-3,TRBD2,TRBV12-5,NA,TGTGCTAGTGGTTTGAAAGCGGGAGGGCTAAAAGATACGCAGTATTTT,CASGLKAGGLKDTQYF
TRBJ2-5,NA,TRBV6-4,NA,TGTGCCAGCAGTGATCCGGACGCCGCGACCCAGTACTTC,CASSDPDAATQYF
TRBJ1-1,NA,TRBV4-2,NA,TGTGCCAGCAGCCAAGATCCCCTACAGGCGAACACTGAAGCTTTCTTT,CASSQDPLQANTEAFF
TRBJ1-2,TRBD1,TRBV29-1,NA,TGCAGTGGAGTAGCGGGACAGGGATATGGCTACACCTTC,CSGVAGQGYGYTF
TRBJ2-7,TRBD1,TRBV30,NA,TGTGCCTGGAGTGGCGGACAGGTATTAACCTACGAGCAGTACTTC,CAWSGGQVLTYEQYF
TRBJ2-3,NA,TRBV30,NA,TGTGCCTGGAGTGAGGGTAGGGGCACAGATACGCAGTATTTT,CAWSEGRGTDTQYF